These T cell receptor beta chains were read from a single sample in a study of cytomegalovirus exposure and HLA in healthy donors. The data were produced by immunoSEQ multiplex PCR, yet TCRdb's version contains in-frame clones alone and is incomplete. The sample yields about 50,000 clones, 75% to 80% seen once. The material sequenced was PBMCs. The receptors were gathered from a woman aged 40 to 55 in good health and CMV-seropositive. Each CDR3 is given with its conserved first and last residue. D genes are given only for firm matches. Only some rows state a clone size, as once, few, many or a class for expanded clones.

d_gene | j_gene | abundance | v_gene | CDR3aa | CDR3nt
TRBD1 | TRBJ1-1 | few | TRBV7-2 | CASSPPLGTGRGNTEAFF | TGTGCCAGCAGCCCCCCGTTGGGGACAGGGAGGGGGAACACTGAAGCTTTCTTT
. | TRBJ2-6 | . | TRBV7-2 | CASSPSDPSSGANVLTF | TGTGCCAGCAGCCCCTCCGATCCCAGCTCTGGGGCCAACGTCCTGACTTTC
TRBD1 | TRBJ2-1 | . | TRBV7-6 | CASSPRDSNNEQFF | TGTGCCAGCAGCCCTCGGGACAGCAACAATGAGCAGTTCTTC
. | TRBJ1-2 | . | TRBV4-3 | CASRGDVGYTF | TGCGCCAGCAGAGGGGATGTCGGCTACACCTTC
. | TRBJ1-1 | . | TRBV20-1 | CSARQGPAFF | TGCAGTGCTAGACAGGGGCCCGCTTTCTTT
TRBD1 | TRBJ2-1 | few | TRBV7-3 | CASSLGRGQGEQFF | TGTGCCAGCAGCTTAGGCAGGGGGCAGGGCGAGCAGTTCTTC
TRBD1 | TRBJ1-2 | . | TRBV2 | CARGEQGHGYTF | TGTGCCAGAGGGGAACAGGGGCATGGCTACACCTTC
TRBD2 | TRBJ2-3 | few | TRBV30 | CAWSRAGGPNTQYF | TGTGCCTGGAGTCGAGCGGGGGGGCCGAATACGCAGTATTTT
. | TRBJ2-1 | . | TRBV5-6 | CASSGARGLSYNEQFF | TGTGCCAGCAGCGGCGCCAGGGGTTTATCCTACAATGAGCAGTTCTTC
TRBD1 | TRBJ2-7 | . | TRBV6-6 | CASFGVGTGSHEQYF | TGTGCCAGCTTTGGTGTGGGGACAGGGAGCCACGAGCAGTACTTC
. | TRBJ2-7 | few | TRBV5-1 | CASSLDGSSYEQYF | TGCGCCAGCAGCTTGGACGGGAGCTCCTACGAGCAGTACTTC
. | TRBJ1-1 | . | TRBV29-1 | CSVEQGGSTEAFF | TGCAGCGTTGAACAGGGAGGTTCCACTGAAGCTTTCTTT